A single sample gave rise to the 29 T cell receptor beta chains below, sequenced in a study of T cells in tumors after PD-1 blockade. TCRdb keeps only in-frame clones here, not all; method: immunoSEQ multiplex PCR. The sample contains fewer than 6,500 clones, 55% to 75% of which appear only once. The sample here was tumor tissue, taken before anti-PD-1 treatment. The receptors stem from a human donor with basal cell carcinoma.

With respect to this clone: The same CDR3 also results from other DNA sequences found in this sample. The chain couples TRBV7-9 to TRBJ1-2, with D possibly being TRBD1 (5 bases). Germline V gives CDR1 SEHNR, CDR2 FQNEAQ (reference sequence). This CDR3 spans 12 amino acids. V lost 1 base and J 8 bases, leaving 8 bases between the germline ends. CDR3 amino acids: CASSLGGDGYTF. The CDR3 region has the DNA TGTGCCAGCAGCTTAGGAGGGGACGGCTACACCTTC.

The rearrangement uses TRBV14 and TRBJ1-1, with D maybe TRBD1 (5 bases). CDR3 size: 13 residues. V shed 2 bases and J shed 10 bases, with 14 bases lying between them. Germline CDR1 and CDR2: SGHDN and FVKESK. Written as DNA, the CDR3 is TGTGCCAGCAGCCAACAAGGGACGTCCGGAGCTTTCTTT. Residues: CASSQQGTSGAFF.

This clone was recorded once. The chain is built from TRBV7-8 and TRBJ1-5, with 8 nucleotides matching TRBD1. After removal of 6 bases from V and 6 bases from J, the junction contained 7 bases not matched to a gene. The CDR3 extends over 14 amino acids. CDR1 is SGHVS, CDR2 FQNEAQ, per germline. This chain's CDR3 is CASSSDRGGQPQHF. The CDR3, as DNA: TGTGCCAGCAGTAGTGACAGGGGTGGTCAGCCCCAGCATTTT.

A few counts support this clone. This sequence joins TRBV9 and TRBJ1-1; 8 nucleotides align to TRBD1. V lost 4 bases, J lost 1 base, and 6 bases stayed unmatched. The CDR3 has 15 residues. Germline loops: CDR1 SGDLS, CDR2 YYNGEE. CDR3 protein: CASSPRDRSNTEAFF. DNA of the CDR3: TGTGCCAGCAGCCCCCGGGACAGGTCGAACACTGAAGCTTTCTTT.

The gene calls are TRBV7-9 and TRBJ2-5; D remains ambiguous. Per germline, CDR1 SEHNR and CDR2 FQNEAQ (reference sequence). V was trimmed by 1 base and J by 3 bases, leaving 9 bases between them. The CDR3 is 14 residues long. CDR3 protein: CASSLVPLEETQYF. Written as DNA, the CDR3 is TGTGCCAGCAGCTTAGTTCCTCTTGAAGAGACCCAGTACTTC. Full variable domain (rest looked up from reference TRBV7-9 and TRBJ2-5): DTGVSQNPRHKITKRGQNVTFRCDPISEHNRLYWYRQTLGQGPEFLTYFQNEAQLEKSRLLSDRFSAERPKGSFSTLEIQRTEQGDSAMYLCASSLVPLEETQYFGPGTRLLVL.

The gene calls are TRBV6-5 and TRBJ1-4; the D gene is possibly TRBD1 (6 bases). This CDR3 spans 15 amino acids. Germline V gene sequence: CDR1 MNHEY, CDR2 SVGAGI. Trimming left V 6 bases short and J 8 bases short, with 19 bases between. The chain's CDR3 is CASRAPLGAGEKLFF. The CDR3 DNA follows: TGTGCCAGCAGAGCCCCCTTGGGGGCAGGCGAAAAACTGTTTTTT.

The chain carries TRBV2 and TRBJ1-5, with D unclear. The V gene lost 7 bases and the J gene lost 0 bases, with 10 bases spanning the gap. The CDR3 extends over 14 amino acids. From germline, CDR1 is SNHLY and CDR2 FYNNEI. The CDR3 is CASNPAASNQPQHF. Written as DNA, the CDR3 is TGTGCCAGCAACCCCGCAGCTAGCAATCAGCCCCAGCATTTT.

This clone appeared a few times. The genes are TRBV30 and TRBJ2-7, with 8 positions matching TRBD1. With V trimmed by 4 bases and J by 4 bases, 6 bases remained unmatched. This CDR3 is built from 13 residues. The V gene's germline CDR1 is GTSNPN and CDR2 SVGIG (reference sequence). The CDR3 spells CAWNQGASYEQYF. The DNA of the CDR3 is TGTGCCTGGAACCAGGGGGCTTCGTACGAGCAGTACTTC.

The chain couples TRBV6-5 to TRBJ1-1; D ambiguous. This CDR3 is 15 amino acids long. The germline V and J ends were trimmed by 6 bases and 2 bases, with 16 bases remaining between them. From germline, CDR1 is MNHEY and CDR2 SVGAGI. CDR3 in amino acids: CASRTGWGGNTEAFF. The CDR3 coding sequence is TGTGCCAGCAGGACCGGATGGGGTGGAAACACTGAAGCTTTCTTT.

This clone has only a few counts. The chain has TRBV4-1 and TRBJ2-3; D perhaps matches TRBD2 (7 bases). V lost 1 base, J lost 1 base, and 12 bases lay in between. Germline values: CDR1 MGHRA, CDR2 YSYEKL. CDR3 length: 16 residues. This CDR3 is CASSQAGGRGTDTQYF. CDR3 DNA sequence: TGCGCCAGCAGCCAAGCCGGGGGGCGGGGCACAGATACGCAGTATTTT.

By share of the sample, this clone is large. The V gene is TRBV27, the J gene TRBJ1-4, with D hard to call. The germline V and J ends were trimmed by 4 bases and 2 bases, with 17 bases remaining between them. Germline lookup yields CDR1 MNHEY and CDR2 SMNVEV (reference sequence). The CDR3 totals 17 residues. CDR3 protein: CASSSTAIGSTNEKLFF. The CDR3 nucleotides are TGTGCCAGCAGTTCCACTGCCATTGGTAGCACTAATGAAAAACTGTTTTTT.

The chain carries TRBV5-6 and TRBJ2-5; 9 nucleotides line up with TRBD2. The V segment lost 4 bases and the J segment 5 bases; nucleotides outside the gene matches: 6. Germline V gene data show CDR1 as SGHDT and CDR2 as YYEEEE. This CDR3 is 14 amino acids long. CDR3 sequence (DNA): TGTGCCAGCAGCCTATCGACTAGCGGTGAGACCCAGTACTTC. This codes for CASSLSTSGETQYF. The full variable domain, rest sourced from reference TRBV5-6 and TRBJ2-5, is DAGVTQSPTHLIKTRGQQVTLRCSPKSGHDTVSWYQQALGQGPQFIFQYYEEEERQRGNFPDRFSGHQFPNYSSELNVNALLLGDSALYLCASSLSTSGETQYFGPGTRLLVL.

The CDR3 DNA is TGTGCCAGCAGTTACTCTTGGAGCGGGGGCACCGGGGAGCTGTTTTTT. Amino acids: CASSYSWSGGTGELFF. The chain is built from TRBV6-5 and TRBJ2-2; TRBD2 matches at 8 bases. The CDR3 covers 16 residues. Germline assignment: CDR1 MNHEY and CDR2 SVGAGI. J was trimmed by 4 bases and V by 0 bases; bases with no gene match: 4.

The rearrangement uses TRBV6-5 and TRBJ1-1, with a tentative D call TRBD1 (6 bases). CDR1 is MNHEY, CDR2 SVGAGI, per germline. This CDR3 has 16 residues. Trimming pared 0 bases from V and 4 bases from J, leaving 15 bases between. This chain's CDR3 is CASSYSFGTSPTEAFF. In DNA, the CDR3 is TGTGCCAGCAGTTACTCCTTCGGGACAAGCCCCACTGAAGCTTTCTTT.

This clone was counted between two and nine times. The gene calls are TRBV4-1 and TRBJ2-3; unclear D gene. Looked up from germline, CDR1 is MGHRA and CDR2 is YSYEKL. This CDR3 spans 18 amino acids. Trimming stripped 0 bases from V and 2 bases from J, with 18 bases between. CDR3 region: CASSQEVVVRKYTDTQYF. As DNA, the CDR3 is TGCGCCAGCAGCCAAGAGGTGGTGGTCAGAAAATACACAGATACGCAGTATTTT.

The V gene is TRBV27, the J gene TRBJ1-6; D not certain. The CDR3 covers 12 residues. With 5 bases removed from V and 6 bases from J, the gap between germline ends came to 5 bases. Germline loops: CDR1 MNHEY, CDR2 SMNVEV (reference sequence). CDR3 region: CASSLLNSPLHF. CDR3 nucleotide sequence: TGTGCCAGCAGTCTGCTTAATTCACCCCTCCACTTT.

Within the sample, this clone is medium-sized (0.01 to 0.1%). The chain uses TRBV25-1 and TRBJ2-3; D is perhaps TRBD2 (5 bases). In germline, CDR1 is MGHDK, CDR2 SYGVNS. The ends were cut back, 2 bases at V and 11 bases at J, with 17 bases in the middle. CDR3 length equals 14 residues. The CDR3 protein is CASSEPRGLGRQYF. CDR3 nucleotide sequence: TGTGCCAGCAGTGAACCCCGTGGACTCGGTAGGCAGTATTTT. The full variable domain, rest sourced from reference TRBV25-1 and TRBJ2-3, is EADIYQTPRYLVIGTGKKITLECSQTMGHDKMYWYQQDPGMELHLIHYSYGVNSTEKGDLSSESTVSRIRTEHFPLTLESARPSHTSQYLCASSEPRGLGRQYFGPGTRLTVL.

This clone was observed a few times. The rearrangement links TRBV7-3 to TRBJ2-3; D tentatively fits TRBD1 or TRBD2 (5 bases each). V was trimmed by 5 bases and J by 0 bases, leaving 12 bases between them. The CDR3 sequence is 15 residues long. CDR1 and CDR2 (germline): SGHTA, FQGTGA. The CDR3 sequence: CASSRDASSTDTQYF. The CDR3 DNA reads TGTGCCAGCAGCCGGGACGCCTCTAGCACAGATACGCAGTATTTT. Full variable domain (remainder filled in from reference TRBV7-3 and TRBJ2-3): GAGVSQTPSNKVTEKGKYVELRCDPISGHTALYWYRQSLGQGPEFLIYFQGTGAADDSGLPNDRFFAVRPEGSVSTLKIQRTERGDSAVYLCASSRDASSTDTQYFGPGTRLTVL.

This clone was picked up a small number of times. V gene TRBV7-3 combines with J gene TRBJ1-1, with D unclear. V dropped 0 bases and J dropped 6 bases, with 8 bases sitting between them. Per the germline V gene, CDR1 is SGHTA and CDR2 is FQGTGA. CDR3 length: 13 amino acids. CDR3 region: CASSLTGEAEAFF. The DNA of the CDR3 is TGTGCCAGCAGCTTAACGGGCGAGGCTGAAGCTTTCTTT.

CDR3 nucleotide sequence: TGTGCCAGCAGCCAAGCAGGGGGCGGCACTGAAGCTTTCTTT. Amino acids: CASSQAGGGTEAFF. V is TRBV3-1 (or the pseudogene TRBV3-2) and J is TRBJ1-1; 8 bases map to TRBD1. Germline values: CDR1 LGHDT, CDR2 YNNKEL (reference sequence). The CDR3 extends over 14 amino acids. V gave up 1 base and J gave up 4 bases; unmatched junction bases: 2.

This clone was observed once. V gene TRBV7-6 combines with J gene TRBJ1-1; 8 bases align to TRBD1. After removal of 3 bases from V and 11 bases from J, the junction contained 5 bases not matched to a gene. The CDR3 contains 12 residues. Germline V gene lookup returns CDR1 SGHVS and CDR2 FNYEAQ. The CDR3 coding sequence is TGTGCCAGCAGCTTGGGGGACAGGAGGGCTTTCTTT. Encoded protein: CASSLGDRRAFF. Supplemented by reference TRBV7-6 and TRBJ1-1, the full variable domain reads GAGVSQSPRYKVTKRGQDVALRCDPISGHVSLYWYRQALGQGPEFLTYFNYEAQQDKSGLPNDRFSAERPEGSISTLTIQRTEQRDSAMYRCASSLGDRRAFFGQGTRLTVV.

J is TRBJ1-5 and V is TRBV19; D uncertain. The V and J ends lost 3 bases and 2 bases respectively, with 14 bases between them. In germline, CDR1 is LNHDA, CDR2 SQIVND (reference sequence). There are 16 residues in the CDR3. This chain's CDR3 is CASSIQPAGGNQPQHF. The CDR3 nucleotides are TGTGCCAGTAGTATCCAGCCCGCCGGGGGCAATCAGCCCCAGCATTTT.

The chain carries TRBV18 and TRBJ1-5; D is unclear. From germline, CDR1 is KGHSH and CDR2 LQKENI. V dropped 2 bases and J dropped 4 bases, with 9 bases sitting between them. This CDR3 spans 14 amino acids. The CDR3 nucleotides read TGTGCCAGCTCACCATTTGGAGATAATCAGCCCCAGCATTTT. It translates to CASSPFGDNQPQHF.

This chain links TRBV7-3 with TRBJ2-1; D remains ambiguous. CDR1 and CDR2 from the germline V gene are SGHTA and FQGTGA. Trimming took 2 bases from V and 5 from J, leaving 7 bases between them. The CDR3 sequence is 13 residues long. DNA of the CDR3: TGTGCCAGCAGCTTATTCCCGAACAATGAGCAGTTCTTC. Amino acid sequence: CASSLFPNNEQFF. The full variable domain, completed using reference TRBV7-3 and TRBJ2-1, is GAGVSQTPSNKVTEKGKYVELRCDPISGHTALYWYRQSLGQGPEFLIYFQGTGAADDSGLPNDRFFAVRPEGSVSTLKIQRTERGDSAVYLCASSLFPNNEQFFGPGTRLTVL.

This clone has just a few counts. This chain links TRBV5-8 with TRBJ1-2; D unresolved. The germline CDR1 and CDR2 sequences are SGHTS and YDEGEE. The CDR3 extends over 14 amino acids. The V gene lost 2 bases and the J gene lost 4 bases, with 12 bases spanning the gap. The CDR3 here is CASSFPDWGYGYTF. In nucleotides, the CDR3 is TGTGCCAGCAGCTTCCCAGATTGGGGCTATGGCTACACCTTC.

The gene calls are TRBV30 and TRBJ2-6; D possibly corresponds to TRBD2 (7 bases). Between the trimmed V and J ends, which lost 3 bases and 4 bases, there was a span of 10 bases. CDR1 is GTSNPN, CDR2 SVGIG, per germline (reference sequence). This CDR3 region has 14 residues. DNA for the CDR3: TGTGCCTGGAGGGGGGGGCCAGGGGCCAACGTCCTGACTTTC. Translated: CAWRGGPGANVLTF. The whole variable domain, remainder taken from reference TRBV30 and TRBJ2-6, is SQTIHQWPATLVQPVGSPLSLECTVEGTSNPNLYWYRQAAGRGLQLLFYSVGIGQISSEVPQNLSASRPQDRQFILSSKKLLLSDSGFYLCAWRGGPGANVLTFGAGSRLTVL.

The chain combines TRBV6-1 with TRBJ1-5; no clear D gene. CDR1 is MNHNS and CDR2 is SASEGT in the germline V gene. V dropped 3 bases and J dropped 6 bases, with 9 bases sitting between them. This CDR3 has 13 residues. The CDR3 loop reads CASSEWLGQPQHF. CDR3 DNA sequence: TGTGCCAGCAGTGAGTGGTTGGGTCAGCCCCAGCATTTT.

This clone turned up a few times. The chain joins TRBV10-2 to TRBJ2-4; possible D gene TRBD2, 5 bases. Between the trimmed V and J ends, which lost 0 bases and 6 bases, there was a span of 9 bases. This CDR3 has 14 residues. CDR1 is WSHSY and CDR2 is SAAADI in the germline V gene. Written as DNA, the CDR3 is TGCGCCAGCAGTGAGTCGAACGGAGGAAACATTCAGTACTTC. It translates to CASSESNGGNIQYF.

The chain uses TRBV30 and TRBJ2-5; no clear D gene. Germline CDR1 is GTSNPN and CDR2 is SVGIG (reference sequence). The CDR3 covers 16 residues. Trimming cost V 0 bases and J 5 bases, with 19 bases left between them. DNA for the CDR3: TGTGCCTGGAGTGTAAAGGGTCCTCGTCGTACGGAGACCCAGTACTTC. This encodes CAWSVKGPRRTETQYF.